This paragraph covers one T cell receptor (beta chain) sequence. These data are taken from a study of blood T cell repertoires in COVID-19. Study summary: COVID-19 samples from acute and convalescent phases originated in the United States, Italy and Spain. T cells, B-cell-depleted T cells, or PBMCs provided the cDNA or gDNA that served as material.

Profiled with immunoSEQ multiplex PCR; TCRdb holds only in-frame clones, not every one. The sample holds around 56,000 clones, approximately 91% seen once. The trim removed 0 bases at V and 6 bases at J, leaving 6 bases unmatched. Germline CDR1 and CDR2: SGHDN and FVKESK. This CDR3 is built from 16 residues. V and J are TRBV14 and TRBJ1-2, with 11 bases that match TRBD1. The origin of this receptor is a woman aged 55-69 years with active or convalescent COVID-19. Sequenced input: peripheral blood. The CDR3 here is CASSQDWTGGADGYTF. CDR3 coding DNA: TGTGCCAGCAGCCAAGATTGGACAGGGGGCGCAGATGGCTACACCTTC.